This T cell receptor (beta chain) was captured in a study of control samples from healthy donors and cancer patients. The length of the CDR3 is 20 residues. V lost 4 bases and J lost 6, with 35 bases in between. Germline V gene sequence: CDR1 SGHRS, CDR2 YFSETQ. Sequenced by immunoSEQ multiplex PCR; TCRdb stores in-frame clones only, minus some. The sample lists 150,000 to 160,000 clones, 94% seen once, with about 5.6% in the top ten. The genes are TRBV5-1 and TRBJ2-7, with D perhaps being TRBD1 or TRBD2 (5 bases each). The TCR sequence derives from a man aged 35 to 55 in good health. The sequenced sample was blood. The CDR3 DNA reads TGCGCCAGCAGCCCCCATGAGAGGGCGCCGAGGCCAGGACAAATTTTCGAGCAGTACTTC. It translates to CASSPHERAPRPGQIFEQYF.